These 13 T cell receptor beta chains originate from one sample sequenced in a study of blood T cell repertoires in COVID-19. Here immunoSEQ multiplex PCR was the method, and the copy in TCRdb shows in-frame clones only, minus some. The repertoire has around 200,000 clones, about 84% of them found once; the top ten carry about 5.6%. Sequenced: PBMCs or T cells enriched from blood (not recorded which). All receptors derive from a man aged 35-49 years with acute COVID-19.

This clone was seen a handful of times. The CDR3 region has the DNA TGTGCCAGCTCACCCAATCCGGGACTTATGTACACAGATACGCAGTATTTT. Translated: CASSPNPGLMYTDTQYF. V gene TRBV18 combines with J gene TRBJ2-3; D is possibly TRBD2 (6 bases). Germline values: CDR1 KGHSH, CDR2 LQKENI. This CDR3 region has 17 residues. Trimming took 3 bases from V and 2 from J, leaving 18 bases between them.

V is TRBV3-1 (or the pseudogene TRBV3-2) and J is TRBJ1-6, with D possibly matching TRBD1 (6 bases). V was trimmed by 4 bases and J by 13 bases, leaving 17 bases between them. CDR3 length equals 14 residues. CDR1 and CDR2 (germline): LGHDT, YNNKEL (reference sequence). DNA of the CDR3: TGTGCCAGCAGCCCGGACAGTTTTTTAGCCCCCCTCCACTTT. Amino acids: CASSPDSFLAPLHF.

This clone was picked up a small number of times. The chain uses TRBV28 and TRBJ1-2; 9 bases map to TRBD1. Trimming cost V 8 bases and J 6 bases; bases outside gene matches: 13. The CDR3 has 15 residues. Germline V gene sequence: CDR1 MDHEN, CDR2 SYDVKM. CDR3 amino acids: CASLSTGTGQNGYTF. As DNA, the CDR3 is TGTGCCAGCCTCTCGACCGGGACAGGGCAAAATGGCTACACCTTC.

This clone has a single count. This chain connects TRBV6-5 to TRBJ2-7, with 11 nucleotides matching TRBD2. The CDR3 sequence is 16 residues long. Looked up from germline, CDR1 is MNHEY and CDR2 is SVGAGI. The junction had 7 bases not matched to a gene; V was cut back by 2 bases and J by 4 bases. The CDR3 nucleotides read TGTGCCAGCAGTTACCAAATGACTAGCGGGACATACGAGCAGTACTTC. Amino acids: CASSYQMTSGTYEQYF.

This chain joins TRBV29-1 and TRBJ2-5, with no clear D. Germline V lookup: CDR1 SQVTM, CDR2 ANQGSEA. The CDR3 spans 13 residues. Trimming cost V 7 bases and J 1 base, with 13 bases left between them. The CDR3 bases are TGCAGCGCTAAAATTCGTGTCCAAGAGACCCAGTACTTC. Translating it yields CSAKIRVQETQYF.

The rearrangement uses TRBV9 and TRBJ1-2; possibly TRBD1 for D (5 bases). V shed 3 bases and J shed 7 bases, with 13 bases lying between them. The germline CDR1 and CDR2 sequences are SGDLS and YYNGEE. CDR3 size: 13 residues. The CDR3 loop reads CASSDRPQGGYTF. CDR3 DNA sequence: TGTGCCAGCAGCGACAGGCCTCAAGGTGGCTACACCTTC.

The chain employs TRBV6-5 and TRBJ2-7; 10 bases map to TRBD1. In germline, CDR1 is MNHEY, CDR2 SVGAGI. The length of the CDR3 is 13 residues. J gave up 5 bases and V 10 bases, and 8 bases lay outside the gene matches. CDR3 bases: TGTGCCACCCGGACAGGGGGGTCCCACGAGCAGTACTTC. The encoded protein is CATRTGGSHEQYF.

V gene TRBV4-1 combines with J gene TRBJ2-7; tentative D call: TRBD1 (5 bases). Trimming took 0 bases from V and 2 from J, leaving 14 bases between them. This CDR3 contains 16 residues. Germline values: CDR1 MGHRA, CDR2 YSYEKL. As DNA, the CDR3 is TGCGCCAGCAGCCAAGAGGCAACAGGATCCCCCTACGAGCAGTACTTC. This sequence encodes CASSQEATGSPYEQYF.

This clone was seen only a few times. This chain uses TRBV7-2 with TRBJ2-4, with a tentative D call TRBD1 (6 bases). The germline CDR1 and CDR2 sequences are SGHTA and FQGNSA. This CDR3 region has 13 residues. V was trimmed by 5 bases and J by 8 bases, leaving 13 bases between them. The CDR3 DNA reads as TGTGCCAGCAGCAACAGGGTCCTGGACATTCAGTACTTC. Translation: CASSNRVLDIQYF.

This chain links TRBV5-1 with TRBJ2-3; TRBD1 might be the D (6 bases). Germline-derived CDR1 and CDR2 are SGHRS and YFSETQ. Trimming stripped 0 bases from V and 2 bases from J, with 10 bases between. The CDR3 loop spans 15 amino acids. This CDR3 is CASSLDGGHTDTQYF. CDR3 DNA: TGCGCCAGCAGCTTGGATGGGGGCCACACAGATACGCAGTATTTT. The entire variable domain, with the rest obtained from reference TRBV5-1 and TRBJ2-3, is as follows: KAGVTQTPRYLIKTRGQQVTLSCSPISGHRSVSWYQQTPGQGLQFLFEYFSETQRNKGNFPGRFSGRQFSNSRSEMNVSTLELGDSALYLCASSLDGGHTDTQYFGPGTRLTVL.

The rearrangement joins TRBV9 to TRBJ2-5; D may be TRBD2 (5 bases). Germline V gene sequence: CDR1 SGDLS, CDR2 YYNGEE. This CDR3 region has 14 residues. The V gene lost 1 base and the J gene lost 2 bases, with 9 bases spanning the gap. DNA for the CDR3: TGTGCCAGCAGCGTACGTGGGAGACAAGAGACCCAGTACTTC. Its protein product is CASSVRGRQETQYF.

In its sample, this clone was seen a few times. The rearrangement links TRBV9 to TRBJ1-5; weak D call: TRBD1 (5 bases). Looked up from germline, CDR1 is SGDLS and CDR2 is YYNGEE. Trimming took off 3 bases at V and 9 bases at J, with 13 bases between the two ends. The CDR3 consists of 13 residues. This CDR3 reads CASSEKSRGPQHF. The CDR3 DNA sequence: TGTGCCAGCAGCGAAAAATCAAGGGGGCCCCAGCATTTT.

V usage is TRBV27 and J usage is TRBJ2-1; D gene unclear. The germline CDR1 and CDR2 sequences are MNHEY and SMNVEV (reference sequence). V dropped 4 bases and J dropped 3 bases, with 13 bases sitting between them. This CDR3 has 15 residues. CDR3 DNA: TGTGCCAGCAGTTCGATAGAAAACGACTACAATGAGCAGTTCTTC. It translates to CASSSIENDYNEQFF.